This T cell receptor (beta chain) was identified during a study of shared clonotypes between healthy human individuals. Assay: immunoSEQ multiplex PCR; the TCRdb copy retains only in-frame clones and omits some. The table has 850,000 to 1,200,000 clones, approximately 68% seen once. There were only Caucasian adults among the donors, and all lived in Nashville, Tennessee. This CDR3 contains 15 residues. Trimming took 2 bases from V and 4 from J; bases not matched to a gene: 5. Germline V gene sequence: CDR1 SGHRS, CDR2 YFSETQ. The chain uses TRBV5-1 and TRBJ2-3, with TRBD1 identical over 9 bases. This TCR was sampled from a man aged 18 to 30 in good health. Sequenced sample: memory CD4+ T cells sorted from blood. The subset was: CD45RA-negative fraction. CDR3 nucleotides: TGCGCCAGCAGCTTTACAGGGGGCTACGCAGATACGCAGTATTTT. This sequence encodes CASSFTGGYADTQYF.